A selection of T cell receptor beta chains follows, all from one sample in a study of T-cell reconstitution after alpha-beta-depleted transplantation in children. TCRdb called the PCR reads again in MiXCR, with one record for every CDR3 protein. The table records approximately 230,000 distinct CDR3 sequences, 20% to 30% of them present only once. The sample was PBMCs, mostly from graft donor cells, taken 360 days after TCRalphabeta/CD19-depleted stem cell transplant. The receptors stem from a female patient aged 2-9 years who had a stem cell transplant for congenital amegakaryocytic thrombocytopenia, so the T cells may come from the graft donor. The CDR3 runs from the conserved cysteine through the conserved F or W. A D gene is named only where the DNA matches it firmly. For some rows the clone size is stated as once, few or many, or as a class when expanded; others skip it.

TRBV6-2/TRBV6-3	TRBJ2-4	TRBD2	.	TGTGCCAGCAGCTCCGCGGGAGGGCGACGTGACATTCAGTACTTC	CASSSAGGRRDIQYF
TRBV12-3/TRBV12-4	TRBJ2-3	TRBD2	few	TGTGCCAGCAGTCTCCTAGGAAAGACTAGCGGGAGTGCTGGTACGCAGTATTTT	CASSLLGKTSGSAGTQYF
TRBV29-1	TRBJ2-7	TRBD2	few	TGCAGCGTTAGCGGGACTTACGAGCAGTACTTC	CSVSGTYEQYF
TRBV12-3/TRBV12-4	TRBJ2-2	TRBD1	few	TGTGCCAGCAGTTGGGACAGCGCGACCGGGGAGCTGTTTTTT	CASSWDSATGELFF
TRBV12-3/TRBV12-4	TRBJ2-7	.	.	TGTGCCAGCAGTTTAGGCGGCGAGGACGAGCAGTACTTC	CASSLGGEDEQYF
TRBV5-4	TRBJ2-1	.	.	TGTGCCAGCAGCCCCGGGACACTCAATGAGCAGTTCTTC	CASSPGTLNEQFF
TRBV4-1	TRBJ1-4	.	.	TGCGCCAGCAGATGGCAGGGGCAAGCTAATGAAAAACTGTTTTTT	CASRWQGQANEKLFF
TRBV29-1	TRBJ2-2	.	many	TGCAGCGTCCGGGGGCTTCTCACCGGGGAGCTGTTTTTT	CSVRGLLTGELFF
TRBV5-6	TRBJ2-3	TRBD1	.	TGTGCCAGCAGCTTTTTAGTCAGGGGGCTCGATACGCAGTATTTT	CASSFLVRGLDTQYF
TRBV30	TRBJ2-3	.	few	TGTGCCTGGAGTGTGAATTTTGATACGCAGTATTTT	CAWSVNFDTQYF
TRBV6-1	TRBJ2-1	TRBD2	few	TGTGCCAGCAGCGTAAGCGTAGGACTAGCGATTAGTAATGAGCAGTTCTTC	CASSVSVGLAISNEQFF
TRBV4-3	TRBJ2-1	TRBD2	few	TGCGCCAGCAGCCAAGGGACTAGCGGGGGGATAGAGCAGTTCTTC	CASSQGTSGGIEQFF
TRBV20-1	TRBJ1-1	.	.	TGCAGCGACAGGATTTCCATGAACACTGAAGCTTTCTTT	CSDRISMNTEAFF
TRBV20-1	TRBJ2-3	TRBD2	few	TGCAGTGCGTGTGCGGGACTAGCTGATACGCAGTATTTT	CSACAGLADTQYF
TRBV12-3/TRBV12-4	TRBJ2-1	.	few	TGTGCCAGCAGTTTAGGGGGGCTTGACGATGAGCAGTTCTTC	CASSLGGLDDEQFF
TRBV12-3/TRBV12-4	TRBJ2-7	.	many	TGTGCCAGCAGTTTAGTGCTATACGAGCAGTACTTC	CASSLVLYEQYF
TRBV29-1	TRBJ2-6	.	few	TGCAGCGTTGAACGGAAGAGCTCTGGGGCCAACGTCCTGACTTTC	CSVERKSSGANVLTF
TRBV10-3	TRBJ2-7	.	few	TGTGCCATTCAGACTGGAGGTGCCGATTGGGACGAGCAGTACTTC	CAIQTGGADWDEQYF
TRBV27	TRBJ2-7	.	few	TGTGCCAGCAGTTTATCCTGGGACACCAGCTCCTACGAGCAGTACTTC	CASSLSWDTSSYEQYF
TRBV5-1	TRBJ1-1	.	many	TGCGCCAGCAGCTTGGTTGTCAGGGAAACTGAAGCTTTCTTT	CASSLVVRETEAFF
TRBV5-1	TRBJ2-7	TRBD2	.	TGCGCCAGCAGCCCCGTTTCGGGCGGGAGCAGTGAGCAGTACTTC	CASSPVSGGSSEQYF
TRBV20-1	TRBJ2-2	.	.	TGCAGTGCTAGAGAGGCAGGGGCGAGAATCACCGGGGAGCTGTTTTTT	CSAREAGARITGELFF
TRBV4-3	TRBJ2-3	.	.	TGCGCCAGCAGCCAGAGTGGTCTGGTACGGGGATTCACAGATACGCAGTATTTT	CASSQSGLVRGFTDTQYF
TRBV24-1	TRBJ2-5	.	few	TGTGCCACCAGTGATTCCGGACATCATCAAGAGACCCAGTACTTC	CATSDSGHHQETQYF
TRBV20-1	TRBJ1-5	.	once	TGCAGTGCCCGTCGGGGGCGGAATAGCAATCAGCCCCAGCATTTT	CSARRGRNSNQPQHF
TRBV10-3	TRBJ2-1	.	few	TGTGCCATCAGTGAGTCGCCCTTAAGCTCCTACAATGAGCAGTTCTTC	CAISESPLSSYNEQFF
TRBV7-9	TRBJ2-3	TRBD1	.	TGTGCCAGCAGCTCTGGACAGGCTCCCAGCACAGATACGCATTATTTT	CASSSGQAPSTDTHYF
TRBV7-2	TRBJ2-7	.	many	TGTGCCAGCAGCTTACTGCGTAGGGACGAGCAGTACTTC	CASSLLRRDEQYF
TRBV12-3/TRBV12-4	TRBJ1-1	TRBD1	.	TGTGCCAGCACTCCCATCCAGGGGGGTCGGCTCACTGAAGCTTTCTTT	CASTPIQGGRLTEAFF
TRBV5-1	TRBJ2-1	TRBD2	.	TGCGCCAGCAGCTGGAGACTAGCGGGAGGGTACAATGAGCAGTTCTTC	CASSWRLAGGYNEQFF
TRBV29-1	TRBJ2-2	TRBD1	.	TGCAGCGTTGAAGTGGGTCATGACAGGGCTGGGGAGCTGTTTTTT	CSVEVGHDRAGELFF
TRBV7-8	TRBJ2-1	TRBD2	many	TGTGCCAGCAGCTTATCACTAGCGGGGGTGGATGAGCAGTTCTTC	CASSLSLAGVDEQFF
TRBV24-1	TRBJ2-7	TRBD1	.	TGTGCCACCAGTGATCCGGGACAGGGTCTCAACGAGCAGTACTTC	CATSDPGQGLNEQYF
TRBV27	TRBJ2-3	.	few	TGTGCCAGCAGTTTGATCCCACCAGATACGCAGTATTTT	CASSLIPPDTQYF
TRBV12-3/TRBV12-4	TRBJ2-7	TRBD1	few	TGTGCCAGCAGTTTAGTAGCCAGGGGGTGGCAGTACTTC	CASSLVARGWQYF
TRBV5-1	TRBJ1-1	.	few	TGCGCCAGCAGCGGGCCGAGTGACACCCGGGCTTTCTTT	CASSGPSDTRAFF
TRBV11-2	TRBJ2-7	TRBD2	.	TGTGCCAGCAGCTTACACGGGACTAGCGGGGCCCTATGGGAGCAGTACTTC	CASSLHGTSGALWEQYF
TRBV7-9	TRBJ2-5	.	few	TGTGCCAGCAGCTTTGTTGGAGAGACCCAGTACTTC	CASSFVGETQYF
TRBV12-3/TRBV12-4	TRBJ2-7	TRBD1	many	TGTGCCAGCAGTCCCCCGGGACAGGGCCCCTACGAGCAGTACTTC	CASSPPGQGPYEQYF
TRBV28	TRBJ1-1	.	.	TGTGCCAGCAGTTTATTACAGGGCGCAGCTTTCTTT	CASSLLQGAAFF
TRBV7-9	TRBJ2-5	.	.	TGTGCCAGCAGCCGCCATGCGGGTCAAGAGACCCAGTACTTC	CASSRHAGQETQYF
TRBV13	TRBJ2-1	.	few	TGTGCCAGCAGCCTTTTATTTCAGGGTAATGAGCAGTTCTTC	CASSLLFQGNEQFF
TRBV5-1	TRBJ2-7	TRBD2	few	TGCGCCAGCAGCTTGTCAAGCGGGGTAAGCTCCTACGAGCAGTACTTC	CASSLSSGVSSYEQYF
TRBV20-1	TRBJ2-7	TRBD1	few	TGCAGTGCTAGCCCGGGGACAGGCGGCTCCTACGAGCAGTACTTC	CSASPGTGGSYEQYF
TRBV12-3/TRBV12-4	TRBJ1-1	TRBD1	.	TGTGCCAGTAAGCAGGGGGTTTTGGTCACTGAAGCTTTCTTT	CASKQGVLVTEAFF